This T cell receptor (beta chain) emerged from a study of T cells in Graves' hyperthyroidism and ophthalmopathy (dated by TCRdb to between 2018 and 2020). With respect to the entire study: Peripheral blood samples were taken at initial diagnosis, before any treatment was given. For training and testing, the 95 to 100 patients in the discovery cohort were randomly divided in a 7:3 ratio. Prospective prediction of ophthalmopathy was tested in an independent validation cohort consisting of about 19 hyperthyroidism patients and about 17 patients who later progressed to ophthalmopathy. In several Graves' hyperthyroidism patients, the study also compared T-cell repertoires from thyroid tissue with T-cell repertoires from blood. After blood sampling, hyperthyroidism patients were treated with methimazole at a starting dose of 30 mg daily, and ophthalmopathy patients were treated with high-dose intravenous methylprednisolone. The paper describes TCR Vbeta CDR3 sequencing of 135 peripheral blood samples, made up of 43 ophthalmopathy patients, roughly 75 hyperthyroidism patients and 17 progressor patients. TCR V-J signatures able to tell the groups apart were searched for in a discovery cohort of 90 to 100 patients, of whom around 43 had Graves' ophthalmopathy and roughly 59 had stable Graves' hyperthyroidism.

Summary of the overall study and its limitations: No statistical method was used to set the sample size in advance, and investigators knew the group allocation. Most expanded thyroid clonotypes (frequency above 0.001) were also detected in blood, suggesting blood repertoires may reflect thyroid immune responses. In cross-validation, a model built on a 13 V-J signature told ophthalmopathy apart from stable hyperthyroidism with approximately 90% sensitivity and roughly 81% specificity, and in testing the same model reached 80%/75%. In validation, the model predicted progression to ophthalmopathy a median of around 6.5 months before onset, with around 70% sensitivity and roughly 73% specificity.

Ophthalmopathy patients had moderately to severely active disease, Clinical Activity Score of at least 3, NOSPECS grade of at least 4, and duration under 3 months. Any patient with an uncontrolled infection, another autoimmune disease, pregnancy or lactation was excluded. Diagnoses relied on clinical symptoms, serum thyroxine and TRAb, thyroid ultrasound and orbital computed tomography. Ficoll-Paque density gradient centrifugation was used to isolate PBMCs from approximately 10 ml of fresh peripheral blood. Total RNA was extracted with Trizol reagent, and quality was checked on an Agilent 2100 Bioanalyzer. TCR beta CDR3 regions were amplified from RNA transcripts. The first round of RT-PCR for the TCR CDR3 was performed with the HTBI primer set and the Qiagen OneStep RT-PCR kit. The libraries were constructed in a second round of multiplex PCR and then size-selected and purified. Paired-end sequencing of the libraries was performed with 100 bp reads on an Illumina HiSeq2000. For the original study's pipeline: SOAPnuke was used to process the raw data, with reads discarded if the reads contained adapters or uncalled bases, had a mean Phred below 15, or lacked an exact constant-primer or identifier match. COPE v1.2.5 was used to merge high-quality paired reads, and clonotypes were defined as unique nucleotide sequences. MiTCR v1.1 was used to align clonotypes to the IMGT TRBV, TRBD and TRBJ reference segments. Analysis was restricted to V-J combinations with a frequency above 0.0001, which covered approximately 99% of repertoires. The TCS score was defined as the ratio of F50 (clonal expansion) to E x V (chaos), calculated using BLOSUM62-based TCRdist between CDR3 peptides within each V-J. Welch's t-statistics and random forest reduced around 520 V-J features to 13, which were used in a naive Bayes classifier (R e1071). The raw public reads went through TCRdb reprocessing: fastp at Q25, MiXCR clone calling, in-frame beta chains kept. One record per CDR3 amino acid sequence lists the most common genes and DNA. The authors' filters were not applied to this entry. This sample is represented by under 550,000 distinct CDR3 sequences; about 20% of them were singletons. The ten largest account for about 45% of the sample.

This clonotype was counted many times. The antigen it recognizes is unknown. Base qualities were left out, and no much larger clone turns up one base away. Taken from the germline V gene, the CDR1 and CDR2 loops are KGHDR and SFDVKD. Measured from the cysteine to the phenylalanine, the CDR3 is 16 residues long. CDR3 DNA only is kept here, 48 bases in frame from base 1. Trimming takes 3 bases from V and 2 bases from J, and the germline ends sit 14 bases apart. The receptor was isolated from a man aged 40-49 years with Graves' ophthalmopathy. Sequencing used blood. Here the chain combines TRBV24-1 and TRBJ2-3; the D segment may tentatively be TRBD1 or TRBD2, each giving 5 matched bases. The sequenced DNA is TGTGCCACCAGTGATAGTGGGGCAGGGACCACAGATACGCAGTATTTT. Its translation is CATSDSGAGTTDTQYF.